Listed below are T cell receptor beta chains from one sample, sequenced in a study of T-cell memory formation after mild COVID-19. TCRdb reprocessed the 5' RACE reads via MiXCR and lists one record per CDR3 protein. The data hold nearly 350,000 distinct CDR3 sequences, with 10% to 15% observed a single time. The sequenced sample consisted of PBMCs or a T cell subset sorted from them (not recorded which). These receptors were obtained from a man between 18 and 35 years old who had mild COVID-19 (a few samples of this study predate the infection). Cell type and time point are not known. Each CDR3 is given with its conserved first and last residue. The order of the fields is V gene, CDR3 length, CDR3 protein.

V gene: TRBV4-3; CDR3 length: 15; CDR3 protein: CASSQGPGPSYEQYF
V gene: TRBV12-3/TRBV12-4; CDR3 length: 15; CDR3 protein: CASSSRTRANYGYTF
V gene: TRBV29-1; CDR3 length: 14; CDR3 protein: CSARGLAGTGELFF
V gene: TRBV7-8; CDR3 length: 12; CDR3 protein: CASSETNTEAFF
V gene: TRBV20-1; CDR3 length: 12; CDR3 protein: CSASRNNSPLHF
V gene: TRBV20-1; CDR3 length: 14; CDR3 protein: CSANGLAGTGELFF
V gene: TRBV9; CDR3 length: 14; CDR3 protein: CASSQGSLAAEAFF
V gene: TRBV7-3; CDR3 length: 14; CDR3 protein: CASSYRGGSTEAFF
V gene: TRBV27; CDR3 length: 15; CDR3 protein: CASSLTGQLNTEAFF
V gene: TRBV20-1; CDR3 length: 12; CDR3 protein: CSASPRDTEAFF
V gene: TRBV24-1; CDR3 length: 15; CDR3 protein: CATLRRGADNQPQHF
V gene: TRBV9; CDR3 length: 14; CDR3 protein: CASSSSPGEETQYF
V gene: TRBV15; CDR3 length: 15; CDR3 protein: CATSPGGREYQPQHF
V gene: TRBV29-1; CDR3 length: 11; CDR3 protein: CSVRGLGDAFF
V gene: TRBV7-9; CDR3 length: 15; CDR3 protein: CASSLVQRGKNIQYF
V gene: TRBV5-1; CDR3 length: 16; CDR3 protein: CASSLGLSASTDTQYF
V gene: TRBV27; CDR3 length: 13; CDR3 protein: CASSLKLGNEQFF
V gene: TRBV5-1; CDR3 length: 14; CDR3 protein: CASSLAWRANEQFF
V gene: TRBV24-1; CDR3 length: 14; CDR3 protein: CATSDAGAADTQYF
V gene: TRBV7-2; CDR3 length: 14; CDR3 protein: CASSLEQAVSGYTF
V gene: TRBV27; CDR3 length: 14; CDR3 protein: CASTQGDGNTEAFF
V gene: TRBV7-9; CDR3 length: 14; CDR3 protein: CASSSGGTAGELFF
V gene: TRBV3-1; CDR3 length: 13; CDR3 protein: CASSQGGGPEAFF
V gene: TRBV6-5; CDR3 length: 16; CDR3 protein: CASSYSEELAKNIQYF
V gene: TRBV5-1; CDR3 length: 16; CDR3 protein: CASSIDRQGANSPLHF
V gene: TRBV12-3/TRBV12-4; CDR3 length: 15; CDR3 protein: CASSMRTGANYGYTF
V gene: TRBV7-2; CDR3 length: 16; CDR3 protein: CASSFLRGRGTGELIF
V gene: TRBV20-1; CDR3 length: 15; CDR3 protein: CSASSPEPVGNTIYF
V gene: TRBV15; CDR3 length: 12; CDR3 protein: CATSSTSPVLTF
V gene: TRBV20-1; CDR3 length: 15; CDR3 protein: CSARGRLGPGETQYF
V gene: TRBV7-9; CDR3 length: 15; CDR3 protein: CASSPGQGMRHGYTF
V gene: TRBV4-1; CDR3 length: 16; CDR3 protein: CASSQVARGVTGELFF
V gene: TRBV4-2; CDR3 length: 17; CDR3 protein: CASSQLLAGVDRLEQFF
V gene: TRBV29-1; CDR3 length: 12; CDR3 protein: CSVVEGYYGYTF
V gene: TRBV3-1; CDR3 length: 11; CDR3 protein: CASSQSTEAFF
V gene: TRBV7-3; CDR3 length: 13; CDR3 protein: CASTRPYTGELFF
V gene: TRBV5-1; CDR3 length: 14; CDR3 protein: CASSLYVSADTQYF
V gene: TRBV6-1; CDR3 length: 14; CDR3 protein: CASSAGWVQETQYF
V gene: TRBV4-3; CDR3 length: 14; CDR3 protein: CASSQLGGKREAFF
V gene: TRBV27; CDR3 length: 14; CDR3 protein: CASSPQGPGSPLHF
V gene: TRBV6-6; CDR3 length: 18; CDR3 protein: CASSYSNLGGGGYNEQFF
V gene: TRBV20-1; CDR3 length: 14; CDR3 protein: CSARDQGRGYEQYF
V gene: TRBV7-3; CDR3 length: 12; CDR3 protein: CASSFPGETQYF
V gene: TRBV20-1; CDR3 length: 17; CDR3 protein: CSARGSTSGGSYNEQFF